The entry below describes one T cell receptor (beta chain). The library tagged individual cDNA molecules with unique molecular identifiers. In the source study's methods: Across samples, TCR counts had a median of roughly 100,000 and ranged from roughly 20,000 to 690,600. Using its own MiXCR run on the RACE reads, TCRdb lists one record per CDR3 protein. For this entry, the V and J calls and clone size follow TCRdb and not the study's own pipeline. The table has about 130,000 distinct CDR3 sequences, approximately 10% seen once; the top ten hold 1.5% to 2%. The data derive from a study of human T cells and chemical hapten exposure. At the level of the study: Minor pooled library volume differences mainly drove per-sample TCR yield variation.

V lost 1 base and J lost 1, with 8 bases in between. This CDR3 contains 15 residues. Germline CDR1 is LGHNA and CDR2 is YSLEER. Time point indicated: healthy volunteer bleed at 2 weeks. Total RNA was extracted from unfractionated whole blood. The rearrangement joins TRBV4-3 to TRBJ2-1; TRBD1 is a possible D gene (6 bases). This receptor was taken from a male donor in good health. Some clones in this sample may be carry-over from other donors' samples. Sequencing was performed on whole blood. This chain's CDR3 is CASSQADSSYNEQFF. CDR3 bases: TGCGCCAGCAGCCAAGCGGACAGTTCCTACAATGAGCAGTTCTTC.